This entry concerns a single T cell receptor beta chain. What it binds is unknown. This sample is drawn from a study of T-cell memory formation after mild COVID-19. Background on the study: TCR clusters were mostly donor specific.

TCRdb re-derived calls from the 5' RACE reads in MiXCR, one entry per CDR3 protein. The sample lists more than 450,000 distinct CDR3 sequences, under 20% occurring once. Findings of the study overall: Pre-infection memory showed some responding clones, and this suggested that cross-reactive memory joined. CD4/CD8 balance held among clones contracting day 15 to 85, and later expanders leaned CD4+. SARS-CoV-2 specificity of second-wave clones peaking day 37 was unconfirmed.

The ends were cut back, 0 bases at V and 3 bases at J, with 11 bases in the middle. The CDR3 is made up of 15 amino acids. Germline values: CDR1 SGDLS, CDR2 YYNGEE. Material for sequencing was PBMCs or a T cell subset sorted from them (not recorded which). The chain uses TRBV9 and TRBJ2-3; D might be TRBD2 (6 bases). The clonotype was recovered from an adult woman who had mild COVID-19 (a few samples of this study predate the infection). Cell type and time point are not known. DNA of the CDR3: TGTGCCAGCAGCGTAGAGGGAGGTAATACAGATACGCAGTATTTT. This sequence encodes CASSVEGGNTDTQYF.